This entry features one T cell receptor (beta chain) sequence. Its cognate antigen is unknown. This sample stems from a study of PD-1 blockade in classical Hodgkin lymphoma. Germline values: CDR1 SGHTA, CDR2 FQGNSA. This CDR3 is 15 amino acids long. V lost 1 base and J lost 3; bases outside the gene matches: 4. Time point here: newly diagnosed, previously untreated cHL patient sample. Comparison used PBMCs from newly diagnosed, untreated classical Hodgkin lymphoma. Points from the study as a whole: Newly diagnosed patients were reported to start with lower TCR diversity than healthy donors.

Produced via immunoSEQ multiplex PCR; TCRdb's table is partial and in-frame only. This sample yields about 22,000 clones, of which roughly 94% are seen a single time; 4.5% to 7% belongs to the top ten. The sequenced sample was peripheral blood mononuclear cells (PBMCs). The genes are TRBV7-2 and TRBJ2-7; 9 bases are a match to TRBD2. The clonotype comes from a human donor with classical Hodgkin lymphoma. The CDR3 is CASSLGSGGYYEQYF. In DNA form, the CDR3 reads TGTGCCAGCAGCTTAGGCAGCGGGGGGTACTACGAGCAGTACTTC. The variable domain in full, completed from reference TRBV7-2 and TRBJ2-7, reads GAGVSQSPSNKVTEKGKDVELRCDPISGHTALYWYRQSLGQGLEFLIYFQGNSAPDKSGLPSDRFSAERTGGSVSTLTIQRTQQEDSAVYLCASSLGSGGYYEQYFGPGTRLTVT.